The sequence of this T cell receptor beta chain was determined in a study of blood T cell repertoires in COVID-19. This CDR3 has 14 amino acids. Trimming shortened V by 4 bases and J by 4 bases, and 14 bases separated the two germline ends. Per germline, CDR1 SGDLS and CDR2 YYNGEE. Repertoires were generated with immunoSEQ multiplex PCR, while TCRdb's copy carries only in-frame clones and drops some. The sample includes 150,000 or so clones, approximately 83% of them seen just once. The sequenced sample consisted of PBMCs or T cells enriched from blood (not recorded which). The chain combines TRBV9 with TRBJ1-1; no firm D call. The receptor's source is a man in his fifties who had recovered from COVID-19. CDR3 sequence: CASSFSESVTEAFF. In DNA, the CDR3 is TGTGCCAGCAGCTTCTCCGAGTCGGTCACTGAAGCTTTCTTT.